One sample yielded the 6 T cell receptor beta chains listed below, sequenced in a study of blood T cell repertoires in COVID-19. The data were produced by immunoSEQ multiplex PCR, yet TCRdb's version contains in-frame clones alone and is incomplete. This table holds approximately 330,000 clones, about 86% found once. Sequenced: PBMCs or T cells enriched from blood (not recorded which). The receptors shown here come from a woman in her thirties or forties with acute COVID-19.

This chain links TRBV5-6 with TRBJ1-2; perhaps TRBD1 as D (5 bases). This CDR3 spans 15 amino acids. Deletions cut 0 bases from V and 4 bases from J, with 13 bases between. Germline-derived CDR1 and CDR2 are SGHDT and YYEEEE. CDR3 loop: CASSLAPREGYGYTF. DNA of the CDR3: TGTGCCAGCAGCTTGGCCCCCAGGGAGGGCTATGGCTACACCTTC. Full variable domain (missing parts from reference TRBV5-6 and TRBJ1-2): DAGVTQSPTHLIKTRGQQVTLRCSPKSGHDTVSWYQQALGQGPQFIFQYYEEEERQRGNFPDRFSGHQFPNYSSELNVNALLLGDSALYLCASSLAPREGYGYTFGSGTRLTVV.

The chain carries TRBV6-4 and TRBJ2-5; D not resolved. V dropped 0 bases and J dropped 4 bases, with 9 bases sitting between them. In germline, CDR1 is MRHNA, CDR2 SNTAGT. The length of the CDR3 is 14 residues. This chain's CDR3 is CASSDSAPLETQYF. The CDR3 nucleotides are TGTGCCAGCAGTGACTCGGCTCCATTAGAGACCCAGTACTTC.

V gene TRBV24-1 combines with J gene TRBJ2-3, with TRBD1 identical over 8 bases. The CDR3 spans 21 residues. The trim removed 0 bases at V and 4 bases at J, leaving 20 bases unmatched. The germline V gene has CDR1 KGHDR and CDR2 SFDVKD. The CDR3 is CATSDLRRKHEARGRPDTQYF. DNA of the CDR3: TGTGCCACCAGTGATTTGAGGAGGAAGCACGAGGCCAGGGGGCGCCCAGATACGCAGTATTTT.

V is TRBV7-2 and J is TRBJ1-5, with no clear D. Germline V lookup: CDR1 SGHTA, CDR2 FQGNSA. V was shortened by 0 bases and J by 0 bases, with 6 bases between the two germline ends. The CDR3 length is 15 residues. CDR3 sequence reads: CASSLAVNSNQPQHF. The CDR3 DNA reads as TGTGCCAGCAGCTTAGCCGTTAATAGCAATCAGCCCCAGCATTTT. The full variable domain, with the rest looked up from reference TRBV7-2 and TRBJ1-5, is GAGVSQSPSNKVTEKGKDVELRCDPISGHTALYWYRQSLGQGLEFLIYFQGNSAPDKSGLPSDRFSAERTGGSVSTLTIQRTQQEDSAVYLCASSLAVNSNQPQHFGDGTRLSIL.

V and J are TRBV9 and TRBJ2-1; 9 nucleotides match TRBD1. Germline values: CDR1 SGDLS, CDR2 YYNGEE. Trimming took 4 bases from V and 2 from J; bases not matched to a gene: 7. The CDR3 totals 16 residues. CDR3 region: CASSPRGDRAYNEQFF. The CDR3 nucleotides are TGTGCCAGCAGCCCCCGGGGGGACAGGGCCTACAATGAGCAGTTCTTC.

The CDR3 DNA is TGTGCCAGCAGTCTGGCTAGCGGGAGAGGGGATACGCAGTATTTT. This translates into CASSLASGRGDTQYF. This sequence joins TRBV28 and TRBJ2-3; 10 bases agree with TRBD2. CDR1 and CDR2 from the germline V gene are MDHEN and SYDVKM. V shed 5 bases, J shed 6 bases, and the junction held 8 bases outside the gene matches. The CDR3 runs to 15 residues. The complete variable domain, with remaining parts taken from reference TRBV28 and TRBJ2-3, reads DVKVTQSSRYLVKRTGEKVFLECVQDMDHENMFWYRQDPGLGLRLIYFSYDVKMKEKGDIPEGYSVSREKKERFSLILESASTNQTSMYLCASSLASGRGDTQYFGPGTRLTVL.